The 21 T cell receptor beta chains below were found in one sample sequenced in a study of CD8 T cells in ankylosing spondylitis. Via MiXCR, TCRdb re-called the 5' RACE reads, giving one row per CDR3 protein. The sample consists of 30,000 to 45,000 distinct CDR3 sequences, roughly 11% of them appearing once. Sequencing was carried out using synovial fluid, either unsorted or a sorted T cell fraction (not recorded which). These receptors were obtained from a male donor with ankylosing spondylitis.

In its sample, this clonotype was seen many times. The rearrangement joins TRBV4-2 to TRBJ1-4, with TRBD1 identical over 7 bases. This CDR3 contains 14 residues. Germline V CDR1 and CDR2: LGHNA, YNFKEQ. The junction had 4 bases not matched to a gene; V was cut back by 2 bases and J by 7 bases. This chain's CDR3 is CASSQTPGGEKLFF. The CDR3 DNA sequence: TGTGCCAGCAGCCAAACACCAGGGGGTGAAAAACTGTTTTTT.

This sequence joins TRBV5-8 and TRBJ2-7, with D unclear. This CDR3 spans 15 amino acids. Germline-derived CDR1 and CDR2 are SGHTS and YDEGEE. V gave up 4 bases and J gave up 3 bases, with 17 bases separating them. The CDR3 bases are TGTGCCAGCAGCGGACCTCAGGTCCCCCACTACGAGCAGTACTTC. This sequence encodes CASSGPQVPHYEQYF. Full variable domain (missing parts from reference TRBV5-8 and TRBJ2-7): EAGVTQSPTHLIKTRGQQATLRCSPISGHTSVYWYQQALGLGLQFLLWYDEGEERNRGNFPPRFSGRQFPNYSSELNVNALELEDSALYLCASSGPQVPHYEQYFGPGTRLTVT.

The chain has TRBV11-3 and TRBJ2-1; TRBD1 matches 11 bases. Losses at the gene ends were 5 bases for V and 7 bases for J; bases not matched to a gene: 10. Germline assignment: CDR1 SGHNT and CDR2 YENEEA. The CDR3 sequence is 16 residues long. DNA for the CDR3: TGTGCCAGCAGCGCCAGGACAGGGGGCTTTATGAATGAGCAGTTCTTC. It is translated as CASSARTGGFMNEQFF.

This clonotype was counted ten times or more. The chain's CDR3 is CSALGASGYNEQFF. CDR3 sequence (DNA): TGCAGTGCCCTAGGGGCTAGCGGTTACAATGAGCAGTTCTTC. V gene TRBV20-1 combines with J gene TRBJ2-1, with 7 bases lining up with TRBD2. The CDR3 has 14 residues. Germline values: CDR1 DFQATT, CDR2 SNEGSKA (reference sequence). Trimming removed 6 bases from V and 4 bases from J; junction bases left unmatched: 9.

The table lists this clonotype with a few counts. The chain carries TRBV28 and TRBJ2-5; a possible D gene is TRBD1 (6 bases). V lost 5 bases and J 1 base, leaving 14 bases between the germline ends. CDR1 and CDR2 (germline): MDHEN, SYDVKM. This CDR3 has 15 amino acids. CDR3: CASSTQQGIQETQYF. In DNA form, the CDR3 reads TGTGCCAGCAGTACCCAGCAGGGGATCCAAGAGACCCAGTACTTC. Full variable domain (missing parts from reference TRBV28 and TRBJ2-5): DVKVTQSSRYLVKRTGEKVFLECVQDMDHENMFWYRQDPGLGLRLIYFSYDVKMKEKGDIPEGYSVSREKKERFSLILESASTNQTSMYLCASSTQQGIQETQYFGPGTRLLVL.

This clonotype was recorded many times. The CDR3 sequence: CASSSTSGQRTKNIQYF. The DNA for the CDR3 is TGTGCCAGCAGCTCGACCTCGGGACAGAGGACCAAAAACATTCAGTACTTC. The V call is TRBV7-9, the J call TRBJ2-4, with 7 nucleotides matching TRBD1. CDR3 size: 17 residues. Germline V gene lookup returns CDR1 SEHNR and CDR2 FQNEAQ (reference sequence). J was trimmed by 2 bases and V by 4 bases; bases with no gene match: 11.

This clonotype was picked up a small number of times. V and J are TRBV7-2 and TRBJ2-7, with 7 bases aligning to TRBD1. Germline trimming cut 1 base from V and 3 bases from J; bases unmatched to any gene: 6. The CDR3 has 15 amino acids. CDR1 is SGHTA and CDR2 is FQGNSA in the germline V gene. This CDR3 is CASSLGQGVHYEQYF. CDR3 bases: TGTGCCAGCAGCTTAGGGCAGGGGGTCCACTACGAGCAGTACTTC.

This clonotype was picked up many times. This chain uses TRBV29-1 with TRBJ2-1, with D unclear. This CDR3 is 11 amino acids long. With 5 bases removed from V and 4 bases from J, the gap between germline ends came to 6 bases. Germline CDR1 SQVTM, CDR2 ANQGSEA. CDR3 protein: CSVTLYNEQFF. The CDR3 coding sequence is TGCAGCGTTACCCTGTACAATGAGCAGTTCTTC.

V and J are TRBV6-1 and TRBJ1-2; 9 nucleotides match TRBD1. Germline CDR1 is MNHNS and CDR2 is SASEGT. The junction had 8 bases not matched to a gene; V was cut back by 8 bases and J by 4 bases. The CDR3 spans 14 residues. As DNA, the CDR3 is TGTGCCAGCGGATTAGCGGGACAGGGCTATGGCTACACCTTC. Translating gives CASGLAGQGYGYTF.

This chain's CDR3 is CASSLVGGSGLTGELFF. The CDR3 DNA sequence: TGTGCCAGCAGCTTAGTGGGGGGTTCTGGATTAACCGGGGAGCTGTTTTTT. The chain couples TRBV7-8 to TRBJ2-2; the D gene is possibly TRBD2 (6 bases). This CDR3 has 17 residues. Germline V gene sequence: CDR1 SGHVS, CDR2 FQNEAQ. Trimming removed 1 base at V and 5 bases at J, with 17 bases between.

The chain employs TRBV7-3 and TRBJ2-5, with TRBD2 matching over 8 bases. Trimming took 5 bases from V and 5 from J; bases not matched to a gene: 10. The germline V gene encodes CDR1 SGHTA and CDR2 FQGTGA. This CDR3 contains 15 residues. The CDR3 DNA sequence: TGTGCCAGCAGCCGCCAAGCGGGAGTAGGCGAGACCCAGTACTTC. This encodes CASSRQAGVGETQYF.

This clonotype was counted ten times or more. This chain links TRBV5-1 with TRBJ1-2; possibly TRBD1 for D (5 bases). The ends were cut back, 5 bases at V and 2 bases at J, with 16 bases in the middle. Per the germline V gene, CDR1 is SGHRS and CDR2 is YFSETQ. This CDR3 is 15 amino acids long. The CDR3, as DNA: TGCGCCAGCAGATACTCTCCGGACACCAACTATGGCTACACCTTC. It codes for CASRYSPDTNYGYTF.

This clonotype was seen a few times. The J gene is TRBJ2-1, the V gene TRBV27; 9 bases match TRBD1. The germline gives CDR1 MNHEY, CDR2 SMNVEV (reference sequence). The CDR3 spans 17 residues. The J segment lost 2 bases and the V segment lost 5 bases, leaving 10 bases of the junction unmatched. The CDR3 DNA sequence: TGTGCCAGCAGTCGTCCCAGGGACAGGGTCCCCTACAATGAGCAGTTCTTC. Its protein is CASSRPRDRVPYNEQFF.

This clonotype showed up many times. The CDR3 DNA reads as TGTGCCACCAGTGAACCCGGGACAGGGGGGTACGAGCAGTACTTC. It codes for CATSEPGTGGYEQYF. The rearrangement uses TRBV24-1 and TRBJ2-7, with TRBD1 identical over 11 bases. With 4 bases clipped from V and 4 bases from J, the junction kept 5 bases outside the gene matches. Germline V gene lookup returns CDR1 KGHDR and CDR2 SFDVKD. The CDR3 is made up of 15 amino acids.

This clonotype was seen repeatedly, ten times or more. The genes are TRBV24-1 and TRBJ2-7; 12 nucleotides agree with TRBD1. The ends lost 2 bases at V and 2 bases at J; junction bases unmatched: 9. CDR1 KGHDR and CDR2 SFDVKD come from the germline V gene. The CDR3 sequence is 18 residues long. CDR3 amino acids: CATSDSGTGGLYAYEQYF. CDR3 in DNA: TGTGCCACCAGTGATTCCGGGACAGGGGGCCTCTACGCCTACGAGCAGTACTTC.

This clonotype has at least ten counts. This sequence joins TRBV20-1 and TRBJ2-7; 11 positions match TRBD2. Germline V gene sequence: CDR1 DFQATT, CDR2 SNEGSKA (reference sequence). Trimming at V came to 4 bases and at J to 2 bases, leaving 7 bases not matched to a gene. The CDR3 runs to 15 residues. CDR3 sequence reads: CSAIRTSGLPYEQYF. DNA for the CDR3: TGCAGTGCTATCAGGACTAGCGGGCTCCCCTACGAGCAGTACTTC.

This clonotype was counted many times. The rearrangement uses TRBV5-6 and TRBJ2-2, with 8 positions matching TRBD2. CDR1 SGHDT and CDR2 YYEEEE come from the germline V gene. Germline trimming cut 4 bases from V and 5 bases from J; bases unmatched to any gene: 4. This CDR3 has 14 amino acids. The CDR3 nucleotides are TGTGCCAGCAGCCCGGGACTAGGAACCGGGGAGCTGTTTTTT. Protein: CASSPGLGTGELFF.

This clonotype was detected only a few times. This chain joins TRBV7-6 and TRBJ2-7; D gene unclear. CDR1 and CDR2 (germline): SGHVS, FNYEAQ. This CDR3 has 15 residues. V lost 1 base, J lost 0 bases, and 10 bases lay in between. This CDR3 reads CASSLDVGHSYEQYF. CDR3 DNA sequence: TGTGCCAGCAGCTTAGACGTAGGCCACTCCTACGAGCAGTACTTC. Full variable domain (outside the CDR3, taken from reference TRBV7-6 and TRBJ2-7): GAGVSQSPRYKVTKRGQDVALRCDPISGHVSLYWYRQALGQGPEFLTYFNYEAQQDKSGLPNDRFSAERPEGSISTLTIQRTEQRDSAMYRCASSLDVGHSYEQYFGPGTRLTVT.

This clonotype was counted a few times. The V gene is TRBV7-2, the J gene TRBJ2-5; 10 nucleotides match TRBD2. Germline V CDR1 and CDR2: SGHTA, FQGNSA. Losses at the gene ends were 3 bases for V and 3 bases for J; bases not matched to a gene: 7. This CDR3 has 16 residues. The DNA of the CDR3 is TGTGCCAGCAGCTTCAGTACCCTAGCGGGAGAAGAGACCCAGTACTTC. Its protein is CASSFSTLAGEETQYF.

The CDR3 spells CASSGTPGGELFF. CDR3 nucleotide sequence: TGTGCCAGCAGCGGGACCCCCGGCGGGGAGCTGTTTTTT. The chain employs TRBV7-3 and TRBJ2-2; D is perhaps TRBD1 or TRBD2 (5 bases each). CDR1 and CDR2 from the germline V gene are SGHTA and FQGTGA. CDR3 length: 13 residues. V shed 5 bases and J shed 7 bases, with 11 bases lying between them.

This clonotype was picked up many times. V usage is TRBV29-1 and J usage is TRBJ2-2; D is possibly TRBD1 or TRBD2 (5 bases each). The CDR3 is 11 residues long. Germline lookup yields CDR1 SQVTM and CDR2 ANQGSEA. Written as DNA, the CDR3 is TGCGTGGGGGTGGTCACCGGGGAGCTGTTTTTT. Amino acids: CVGVVTGELFF.